This T cell receptor (beta chain) was captured by sequencing in a study of breast tumors, draining lymph nodes, adjacent tissues. Overall study findings and caveats: Compared with lymph nodes, tumors were less diverse; compared with nontumor tissue, more. Data fit most tumor T cells coming from lymph node, expanding in tumor. Luminal-like breast cancer showed significantly greater tumor-nontumor repertoire similarity than basal-like breast cancer did. The lymph node origin of tumor T cells was framed as consistent with a hypothesis, not demonstrated.

Comments on this clonotype: What it binds is unknown.

The CDR3 runs to 15 residues. Germline CDR1 DFQATT, CDR2 SNEGSKA (reference sequence). V was cut by 3 bases and J by 4 bases, with 18 bases left in between. Breast cancer patients provided tissue from their axillary draining lymph nodes. One entry per CDR3 protein, called by TCRdb with MiXCR from the multiplex PCR reads. The top ten clones hold 4% to 5.5% of a sample with fewer than 200,000 distinct CDR3 sequences, 33% of them seen once. Sequencing input: axillary lymph node tissue. This TCR came from a female donor with breast cancer. Some clones in this sample may be carry-over from other donors' samples. The chain carries TRBV20-1 and TRBJ1-2; TRBD1 is a possible D gene (5 bases). The CDR3 reads CSASNLRGVTYGYTF. Written as DNA, the CDR3 is TGCAGTGCTAGTAACCTAAGGGGAGTAACCTATGGCTACACCTTC.